Below are 21 T cell receptor beta chains sequenced from a single sample in a study of beta chain features in type 1 diabetes. The sequenced template was cDNA made from the entire isolated RNA. Using immunoSEQ multiplex PCR, the repertoire was profiled, and TCRdb retains in-frame clones only, with some absent. The data contain roughly 140,000 clones, roughly 11% of them singletons. Material for sequencing was central memory CD4+ T cells from blood. These receptor sequences come from a man aged 18 to 30 in good health.

With respect to this clone: Given a much more abundant clone one base away, this may be a read error. The rearrangement joins TRBV27 to TRBJ2-7; 7 bases agree with TRBD1. The V gene's germline CDR1 is MNHEY and CDR2 SMNVEV (reference sequence). The CDR3 length is 15 residues. In nucleotides, the CDR3 is TGTGCCAGCAGTTTAATTGGGACAGTCTCCTACAAGCAGTACTTC. This codes for CASSLIGTVSYKQYF.

This chain joins TRBV29-1 and TRBJ1-2, with 8 bases fitting TRBD1. In germline, CDR1 is SQVTM, CDR2 ANQGSEA. Trimming took 6 bases from V and 7 from J; bases not matched to a gene: 10. This CDR3 region has 13 residues. The DNA for the CDR3 is TGCAGCGTGCAAAACCAGGGGGCTGGTGGCTACACCTTC. This sequence encodes CSVQNQGAGGYTF.

This clone was observed a few times. The chain is built from TRBV7-6 and TRBJ1-3; D remains unclear. Germline lookup yields CDR1 SGHVS and CDR2 FNYEAQ. This CDR3 has 12 amino acids. V lost 2 bases to trimming and J lost 1 base, with 0 bases between them. The DNA of the CDR3 is TGTGCCAGCAGCTTATCTGGAAACACCATATATTTT. This gives the protein CASSLSGNTIYF.

This clone occurred a few times. This chain joins TRBV4-3 and TRBJ1-2; 8 bases are shared with TRBD1. This CDR3 is built from 16 residues. Germline V gene lookup returns CDR1 LGHNA and CDR2 YSLEER. V lost 4 bases, J lost 0 bases, and 7 bases stayed unmatched. CDR3 in DNA: TGCGCCAGCAGCCCGGGTGGACAGGGCGCTAACTATGGCTACACCTTC. Its protein is CASSPGGQGANYGYTF.

This chain joins TRBV28 and TRBJ2-7; 10 nucleotides line up with TRBD1. This CDR3 spans 12 amino acids. J gave up 5 bases and V 6 bases, and 1 base lay outside the gene matches. Germline V gives CDR1 MDHEN, CDR2 SYDVKM. The CDR3 reads CASRTGGNEQYF. Here the CDR3 DNA reads TGTGCCAGCAGGACAGGGGGCAACGAGCAGTACTTC. The full variable domain, rest sourced from reference TRBV28 and TRBJ2-7, is DVKVTQSSRYLVKRTGEKVFLECVQDMDHENMFWYRQDPGLGLRLIYFSYDVKMKEKGDIPEGYSVSREKKERFSLILESASTNQTSMYLCASRTGGNEQYFGPGTRLTVT.

This clone has only a few counts. V is TRBV4-1 and J is TRBJ2-1; D is uncertain. V was cut by 4 bases and J by 2 bases, with 3 bases left in between. In germline, CDR1 is MGHRA, CDR2 YSYEKL. The CDR3 extends over 12 amino acids. CDR3 region: CASSLPYNEQFF. CDR3 DNA: TGCGCCAGCAGCCTACCCTACAATGAGCAGTTCTTC.

This clone showed up just a few times. This chain links TRBV11-1 with TRBJ2-7; the D is unclear. Germline assignment: CDR1 SGHAT and CDR2 FQDESV (reference sequence). CDR3 length: 14 residues. V dropped 5 bases and J dropped 0 bases, with 11 bases sitting between them. The CDR3, as DNA: TGTGCCAGCAGCGTACTGCGGAGCTCCTACGAGCAGTACTTC. It specifies CASSVLRSSYEQYF.

Only a few counts were recorded for this clone. A much larger clonotype is one base distant, so this may be a read error. This sequence joins TRBV6-5 and TRBJ1-6; D call uncertain. CDR1 MNHEY and CDR2 SVGAGI come from the germline V gene. This CDR3 comprises 14 residues. V was clipped by 6 bases and J by 11 bases, with 17 bases between them. The CDR3 is CASRQAKFGAPLHF. The CDR3 DNA follows: TGTGCCAGCAGGCAGGCGAAGTTTGGTGCACCCCTCCACTTT.

This clone appeared a few times. This sequence joins TRBV2 and TRBJ2-4, with D possibly being TRBD2 (6 bases). Trimming took off 0 bases at V and 1 base at J, with 16 bases between the two ends. The CDR3 is 18 amino acids. Germline V gene sequence: CDR1 SNHLY, CDR2 FYNNEI. For the CDR3, the DNA is TGTGCCAGCAGTGAAGCGTTCGGAGGGGTACTTGCCAAAAACATTCAGTACTTC. This translates into CASSEAFGGVLAKNIQYF.

The chain carries TRBV4-2 and TRBJ2-2, with TRBD1 matching 7 bases. The CDR3 contains 13 residues. Germline V gene lookup returns CDR1 LGHNA and CDR2 YNFKEQ. V trimming: 4 bases; J trimming: 7 bases; junction bases outside the gene matches: 3. The CDR3 coding sequence is TGTGCCAGCAGCCCCCAGGGGGTCGGGGAGCTGTTTTTT. It translates to CASSPQGVGELFF.

This clone has a handful of counts. The chain combines TRBV6-6 with TRBJ2-1; 10 positions agree with TRBD2. Germline CDR1 MNHNY, CDR2 SVGAGI (reference sequence). Trimming at V came to 6 bases and at J to 0 bases, leaving 5 bases not matched to a gene. The CDR3 covers 16 residues. The CDR3 region is CASRIAGGRSYNEQFF. For the CDR3, the DNA is TGTGCCAGCAGAATAGCGGGAGGTCGCTCCTACAATGAGCAGTTCTTC.

This clone was seen more than once but under ten times. The junction shows a germline mismatch at one end, possibly a read error. The V and J genes are TRBV6-1 and TRBJ2-7, with D possibly TRBD2 on 6 matching bases. The CDR3 runs to 9 residues. In germline, CDR1 is MNHNS, CDR2 SASEGT. CDR3 bases: TGTGCCAGCAGCACACCGGGAGTATTC. It encodes CASSTPGVF.

V is TRBV6-5 and J is TRBJ1-6, with TRBD1 matching over 10 bases. Germline values: CDR1 MNHEY, CDR2 SVGAGI. The CDR3 is 15 amino acids. V was clipped by 2 bases and J by 9 bases; unmatched bases: 4. The DNA of the CDR3 is TGTGCCAGCAGTTACACTAGGACAGGGGGTTCACCCCTCCACTTT. It encodes CASSYTRTGGSPLHF.

This clone occurred a few times. The chain couples TRBV15 to TRBJ2-5, with D perhaps matching TRBD2 (5 bases). Deletions cut 1 base from V and 5 bases from J, with 14 bases between. This CDR3 has 15 amino acids. Germline V lookup: CDR1 LNHNV, CDR2 YYDKDF (reference sequence). As DNA, the CDR3 is TGTGCCACCAGCAGAGTCGGGGAGACTGGGGAGACCCAGTACTTC. Amino acids: CATSRVGETGETQYF.

The chain couples TRBV19 to TRBJ2-3; 10 nucleotides match TRBD2. J lost 3 bases, V lost 3 bases, and 3 bases had no gene match. The CDR3 length is 15 residues. Germline V gene sequence: CDR1 LNHDA, CDR2 SQIVND (reference sequence). The chain's CDR3 is CASSISGLATDTQYF. As DNA, the CDR3 is TGTGCCAGTAGTATTTCGGGACTAGCGACAGATACGCAGTATTTT.

This clone was observed many times. Other DNA sequences of this sample code for an identical CDR3. The J gene is TRBJ1-3, the V gene TRBV30; D gene unclear. Per the germline V gene, CDR1 is GTSNPN and CDR2 is SVGIG (reference sequence). The V end was cut by 5 bases, the J end by 0 bases, with 11 bases between. The length of the CDR3 is 14 residues. The CDR3 loop reads CAWGEGFSGNTIYF. The CDR3 bases are TGTGCCTGGGGTGAAGGTTTCTCTGGAAACACCATATATTTT.

This clone was counted only a few times. The V gene is TRBV2, the J gene TRBJ1-1, with D possibly TRBD1 on 5 matching bases. The CDR3 extends over 14 amino acids. V lost 6 bases and J lost 3, with 14 bases in between. The germline V gene has CDR1 SNHLY and CDR2 FYNNEI. The CDR3 nucleotides are TGTGCCAGCAGACAAAGTCCCAGGGACACTGAAGCTTTCTTT. Encoded protein: CASRQSPRDTEAFF. Full variable domain (rest looked up from reference TRBV2 and TRBJ1-1): EPEVTQTPSHQVTQMGQEVILRCVPISNHLYFYWYRQILGQKVEFLVSFYNNEISEKSEIFDDQFSVERPDGSNFTLKIRSTKLEDSAMYFCASRQSPRDTEAFFGQGTRLTVV.

This clone was counted a few times. The chain joins TRBV6-5 to TRBJ1-6; TRBD1 aligns across 9 bases. Germline trimming cut 2 bases from V and 7 bases from J; bases unmatched to any gene: 3. Germline V gene data show CDR1 as MNHEY and CDR2 as SVGAGI. CDR3 length equals 15 residues. In DNA form, the CDR3 reads TGTGCCAGCAGTTACGGGACAGGGCGGAATTCACCCCTCCACTTT. It translates to CASSYGTGRNSPLHF.

This sequence joins TRBV30 and TRBJ1-5; TRBD1 agrees at 7 bases. The germline V gene encodes CDR1 GTSNPN and CDR2 SVGIG (reference sequence). CDR3 length equals 15 residues. Unmatched junction bases numbered 9, after V lost 5 bases and J lost 2 bases. The CDR3 sequence is CAWGHKTGGNQPQHF. In DNA form, the CDR3 reads TGTGCCTGGGGGCATAAAACAGGGGGCAATCAGCCCCAGCATTTT.

This chain uses TRBV7-9 with TRBJ2-4; D assignment may be TRBD1 or TRBD2 (6 bases each). V was shortened by 0 bases and J by 4 bases, with 10 bases between the two germline ends. Germline CDR1 and CDR2: SEHNR and FQNEAQ (reference sequence). There are 15 residues in the CDR3. In DNA, the CDR3 is TGTGCCAGCAGCTTAGCGGGGGGCCAGAAAAACATTCAGTACTTC. It codes for CASSLAGGQKNIQYF.

DNA of the CDR3: TGTGCCAGCAGTTCGACCATCCCCCGGGGGGCCCAGTACTTC. Residues: CASSSTIPRGAQYF. The chain employs TRBV28 and TRBJ2-5; TRBD2 matches at 7 bases. With V trimmed by 4 bases and J by 9 bases, 11 bases remained unmatched. The CDR3 has 14 amino acids. Germline V CDR1 and CDR2: MDHEN, SYDVKM.